This T cell receptor beta chain was recorded in a study of T cell responses to AZD1222 COVID-19 vaccine. This CDR3 has 15 residues. Trimming pared 8 bases from V and 0 bases from J, leaving 16 bases between. Germline V gene data show CDR1 as SGDLS and CDR2 as YYNGEE. This clone was seen many times. Sequencing used immunoSEQ multiplex PCR; TCRdb keeps in-frame clones, though not all of them. The sample consists of 130,000 to 150,000 clones, 88% of them appearing once. V gene TRBV9 combines with J gene TRBJ2-3; D unresolved. This specimen was peripheral blood, taken on day 0 of AZD1222 vaccination. This receptor was obtained from an adult in good health. The CDR3 region has the DNA TGTGCCAGTACAACCTTTGACCAAAGCACAGATACGCAGTATTTT. As protein: CASTTFDQSTDTQYF.